This passage covers 30 T cell receptor beta chains from one sample sequenced in a study of shared clonotypes between healthy human individuals (dated by TCRdb to about 2020). CD8 naive samples were obtained by positive selection for CCR7 among CD45RO-negative cells, yielding a CD45RA+CCR7+ population from which TemRA cells were excluded. Libraries were made using the immunoSEQ multiplex PCR assay. Sourced from immuneACCESS, this table was stored by TCRdb with only in-frame sequences that have V and J called. A share of the clones is absent; for the studies checked, an unresolved V gene accounts for under half, and the remainder has no known explanation. This sample comprises some 2 million clones, approximately 95% of them detected only once. The ten top clones hold about 1.1% of the sample. The specimen sequenced was naive CD8+ T cells sorted from blood. In the paper's terms, the cell subset or site label means: CD45RA+CCR7+. The source is a man aged 18 to 29 in good health.

This chain connects TRBV29-1 to TRBJ2-7; perhaps TRBD2 as D (5 bases). The V gene's germline CDR1 is SQVTM and CDR2 ANQGSEA. V dropped 6 bases and J dropped 5 bases, with 20 bases sitting between them. This CDR3 is built from 14 residues. CDR3 coding DNA: TGCAGCGTGTCTACTGGAGAGGGCCCCAACGAGCAGTACTTC. It encodes CSVSTGEGPNEQYF.

The rearrangement links TRBV6-6 to TRBJ1-1, with TRBD1 identical over 7 bases. Germline CDR1 and CDR2: MNHNY and SVGAGI (reference sequence). The CDR3 loop spans 16 amino acids. Trimming removed 8 bases from V and 3 bases from J; junction bases left unmatched: 15. CDR3 coding DNA: TGTGCCAGCGTACTTTGGTTCCGGGACAGTGACACTGAAGCTTTCTTT. It specifies CASVLWFRDSDTEAFF.

The CDR3 here is CASSLQETQYF. CDR3 DNA sequence: TGTGCCAGCAGTTTACAAGAGACCCAGTACTTC. This sequence joins TRBV2 and TRBJ2-5; D unresolved. The CDR3 runs 11 residues. Germline V gives CDR1 SNHLY, CDR2 FYNNEI. Trimming took 5 bases from V and 2 from J, leaving 3 bases between them.

Concerning this clone: The sample contains more than one DNA sequence encoding this CDR3. V and J are TRBV7-6 and TRBJ2-7, with D maybe TRBD2 (5 bases). CDR1 is SGHVS, CDR2 FNYEAQ, per germline. V was shortened by 1 base and J by 3 bases, with 7 bases between the two germline ends. This CDR3 has 13 residues. In DNA form, the CDR3 reads TGTGCCAGCAGCTTAGGGACTGGCTACGAGCAGTACTTC. Protein: CASSLGTGYEQYF.

This clone showed up just once. The chain links TRBV2 to TRBJ2-1, with TRBD2 matching 13 bases. The J segment lost 7 bases and the V segment lost 6 bases, leaving 6 bases of the junction unmatched. Germline CDR1 SNHLY, CDR2 FYNNEI. The CDR3 sequence is 15 residues long. DNA of the CDR3: TGTGCCAGCAGGGATACTAGCGGGGGGGAGAATGAGCAGTTCTTC. Its translation: CASRDTSGGENEQFF.

The rearrangement uses TRBV13 and TRBJ2-5, with D tentatively TRBD2 (6 bases). The CDR3 is 19 amino acids. CDR1 and CDR2 from the germline V gene are PRHDT and FYEKMQ (reference sequence). V shed 4 bases and J shed 5 bases, with 29 bases lying between them. The CDR3 loop is CASSSNSRDSLPAVETQYF. In DNA, the CDR3 is TGTGCCAGCAGCTCAAACTCCCGGGACTCTTTACCGGCAGTGGAGACCCAGTACTTC.

The chain uses TRBV9 and TRBJ2-7; D possibly matches TRBD1 or TRBD2 (5 bases each). Between the trimmed V and J ends, which lost 2 bases and 0 bases, there was a span of 12 bases. The CDR3 has 15 amino acids. Germline V gives CDR1 SGDLS, CDR2 YYNGEE. This CDR3 reads CASSVGTAYSYEQYF. The CDR3 region has the DNA TGTGCCAGCAGCGTCGGGACCGCTTACTCCTACGAGCAGTACTTC.

Points on this clone: The sample contains more than one DNA sequence encoding this CDR3. The V and J genes are TRBV27 and TRBJ1-1; possibly TRBD1 for D (5 bases). The CDR3 has 13 residues. Trimming cost V 2 bases and J 3 bases, with 7 bases left between them. The germline gives CDR1 MNHEY, CDR2 SMNVEV (reference sequence). The CDR3 DNA is TGTGCCAGCAGTTTAGGAGGGGACACTGAAGCTTTCTTT. This translates into CASSLGGDTEAFF.

The chain uses TRBV5-6 and TRBJ2-1; a possible D gene is TRBD2 (6 bases). Trimming stripped 0 bases from V and 14 bases from J, with 9 bases between. The length of the CDR3 is 11 residues. Germline CDR1 SGHDT, CDR2 YYEEEE. CDR3 nucleotides: TGTGCCAGCAGCTTGGACAGGACTAAGTTCTTC. It yields the protein CASSLDRTKFF.

This chain links TRBV4-1 with TRBJ2-2, with D possibly matching TRBD1 (5 bases). V gave up 0 bases and J gave up 5 bases, with 13 bases separating them. Germline loops: CDR1 MGHRA, CDR2 YSYEKL. CDR3 length equals 16 residues. The CDR3 loop is CASSQERAGITGELFF. The CDR3 coding sequence is TGCGCCAGCAGCCAAGAACGGGCAGGGATAACCGGGGAGCTGTTTTTT.

The V and J genes are TRBV2 and TRBJ1-4; possibly TRBD1 for D (6 bases). The CDR3 runs to 13 residues. Germline V lookup: CDR1 SNHLY, CDR2 FYNNEI. Trimming took 7 bases from V and 5 from J, leaving 11 bases between them. The CDR3 DNA reads as TGTGCCAGCATACAGGGCTTGAATGAAAAACTGTTTTTT. Its translation is CASIQGLNEKLFF.

V gene TRBV6-5 combines with J gene TRBJ2-7; maybe TRBD2 (5 bases). This CDR3 is built from 13 residues. V was shortened by 8 bases and J by 2 bases, with 13 bases between the two germline ends. Per the germline V gene, CDR1 is MNHEY and CDR2 is SVGAGI. In DNA form, the CDR3 reads TGTGCCAGCGGTGAGGGAGTAACCTACGAGCAGTACTTC. Its translation: CASGEGVTYEQYF.

The chain couples TRBV7-9 to TRBJ1-2, with D perhaps TRBD1 (6 bases). Germline CDR1 and CDR2: SEHNR and FQNEAQ (reference sequence). There are 16 residues in the CDR3. The V gene lost 4 bases and the J gene lost 0 bases, with 15 bases spanning the gap. The CDR3 spells CASSYDRKPANYGYTF. In DNA, the CDR3 is TGTGCCAGCAGCTACGACAGGAAACCAGCTAACTATGGCTACACCTTC.

The CDR3 sequence: CASRAGTNYEQYF. CDR3 in DNA: TGCGCCAGCAGAGCGGGGACGAATTACGAGCAGTACTTC. The V gene is TRBV4-1, the J gene TRBJ2-7; 7 nucleotides line up with TRBD2. The CDR3 is made up of 13 amino acids. Germline CDR1 and CDR2: MGHRA and YSYEKL. V dropped 6 bases and J dropped 4; count of bases not matched to a gene: 6.

The J gene is TRBJ2-7, the V gene TRBV4-1; unclear D gene. The CDR3 has 15 amino acids. The V end was cut by 0 bases, the J end by 0 bases, with 9 bases between. Germline-derived CDR1 and CDR2 are MGHRA and YSYEKL. The CDR3 nucleotides read TGCGCCAGCAGCCAAGATATTCAGGACTCCTACGAGCAGTACTTC. Translating gives CASSQDIQDSYEQYF.

The rearrangement links TRBV18 to TRBJ2-5; 10 bases fit TRBD1. In germline, CDR1 is KGHSH, CDR2 LQKENI. The CDR3 contains 14 residues. J was trimmed by 4 bases and V by 6 bases; bases with no gene match: 5. CDR3 in DNA: TGTGCCAGCTCGGGGCGGACAGGGGGAGAGACCCAGTACTTC. Translation: CASSGRTGGETQYF.

The chain couples TRBV6-1 to TRBJ1-2; possibly TRBD1 for D (5 bases). Trimming cost V 6 bases and J 7 bases, with 21 bases left between them. CDR1 and CDR2 (germline): MNHNS, SASEGT. The CDR3 covers 15 residues. The CDR3 here is CASRRAGTPGPGYTF. The CDR3 DNA is TGTGCCAGCAGACGAGCCGGGACCCCCGGGCCTGGCTACACCTTC.

With regard to this clone: Its ends do not fully match the called genes, so a read error is possible. The chain carries TRBV7-7 and TRBJ2-5, with D perhaps TRBD1 (6 bases). Germline V gene sequence: CDR1 SSHAT, CDR2 FNYEAQ (reference sequence). The CDR3 consists of 14 residues. The CDR3 bases are TGTGCTAGCAGCCCTGACCCAGGGGAGGAGACCCAGTACTTC. This gives the protein CASSPDPGEETQYF.

This CDR3 is CASSFSRGPHNEQYF. CDR3 DNA sequence: TGTGCCAGCAGTTTTTCTCGGGGTCCCCATAACGAGCAGTACTTC. The gene calls are TRBV27 and TRBJ2-7; maybe TRBD2 (5 bases). Trimming took 3 bases from V and 5 from J, leaving 17 bases between them. Germline values: CDR1 MNHEY, CDR2 SMNVEV (reference sequence). This CDR3 comprises 15 residues.

V gene TRBV13 combines with J gene TRBJ2-1; TRBD2 might be the D (5 bases). Trimming shortened V by 1 base and J by 7 bases, and 5 bases separated the two germline ends. The germline V gene has CDR1 PRHDT and CDR2 FYEKMQ (reference sequence). This CDR3 is 12 amino acids long. CDR3 amino acids: CASSLAGNEQFF. The CDR3 DNA follows: TGTGCCAGCAGCTTAGCGGGGAATGAGCAGTTCTTC.

CDR3 sequence (DNA): TGTGCCAGCAGCACTGCGATAACACAGGGGCCGGACCCCTACGAGCAGTACTTC. Protein sequence: CASSTAITQGPDPYEQYF. The gene calls are TRBV28 and TRBJ2-7, with 7 bases lining up with TRBD1. Germline assignment: CDR1 MDHEN and CDR2 SYDVKM. The trim removed 6 bases at V and 2 bases at J, leaving 19 bases unmatched. The CDR3 has 18 residues.

The chain links TRBV5-4 to TRBJ1-1; 7 bases are a match to TRBD1. V lost 2 bases to trimming and J lost 4 bases; unmatched junction nucleotides: 5. The CDR3 contains 14 residues. Germline V gene sequence: CDR1 SGHNT, CDR2 YYREEE (reference sequence). The CDR3 bases are TGTGCCAGCAGCTTAACCAACAGGGGCACTGAAGCTTTCTTT. It encodes CASSLTNRGTEAFF. The full variable domain, in which reference TRBV5-4 and TRBJ1-1 provide the parts outside the CDR3, is ETGVTQSPTHLIKTRGQQVTLRCSSQSGHNTVSWYQQALGQGPQFIFQYYREEENGRGNFPPRFSGLQFPNYSSELNVNALELDDSALYLCASSLTNRGTEAFFGQGTRLTVV.

This chain connects TRBV27 to TRBJ2-1, with D possibly TRBD1 on 7 matching bases. This CDR3 comprises 15 residues. From germline, CDR1 is MNHEY and CDR2 SMNVEV (reference sequence). Trimming left V 2 bases short and J 5 bases short, with 13 bases between. The chain's CDR3 is CASSLRQGEDNEQFF. In DNA, the CDR3 is TGTGCCAGCAGTTTAAGGCAGGGGGAGGACAATGAGCAGTTCTTC.

The rearrangement links TRBV19 to TRBJ2-1, with D unresolved. The germline V gene encodes CDR1 LNHDA and CDR2 SQIVND (reference sequence). The CDR3 runs 13 residues. V was pared by 4 bases and J by 3 bases, with 7 bases between. CDR3 bases: TGTGCCAGTAGTACGACCCACTACAATGAGCAGTTCTTC. Its translation: CASSTTHYNEQFF.

V usage is TRBV6-5 and J usage is TRBJ2-1, with D possibly matching TRBD1 (5 bases). V was trimmed by 0 bases and J by 6 bases, leaving 15 bases between them. The CDR3 runs 16 residues. Germline V lookup: CDR1 MNHEY, CDR2 SVGAGI. The CDR3 is CASSYSVGDSSNEQFF. CDR3 bases: TGTGCCAGCAGTTACTCGGTAGGGGATTCCAGCAATGAGCAGTTCTTC.

The chain has TRBV11-2 and TRBJ1-1; no clear D gene. The CDR3 totals 12 residues. V gave up 7 bases and J gave up 5 bases, with 11 bases separating them. Germline values: CDR1 SGHAT, CDR2 FQNNGV. CDR3 residues: CASNPTGTEAFF. CDR3 sequence (DNA): TGTGCCAGCAACCCCACGGGGACTGAAGCTTTCTTT.

This sequence joins TRBV7-9 and TRBJ2-7; the D gene is possibly TRBD1 (6 bases). Germline V gives CDR1 SEHNR, CDR2 FQNEAQ (reference sequence). This CDR3 is 15 amino acids long. V shed 5 bases and J shed 6 bases, with 20 bases lying between them. CDR3 region: CASSSVRGLGAEQYF. CDR3 bases: TGTGCCAGCAGCAGCGTTCGAGGCCTGGGGGCCGAGCAGTACTTC.

The rearrangement links TRBV5-1 to TRBJ1-6; 7 bases line up with TRBD1. Germline V gene sequence: CDR1 SGHRS, CDR2 YFSETQ. J was trimmed by 12 bases and V by 0 bases; bases with no gene match: 9. CDR3 size: 15 residues. CDR3 DNA sequence: TGCGCCAGCAGCTTGGGCCCCCGGACAGGAGAACCCCTCCACTTT. This translates into CASSLGPRTGEPLHF.

In this sample, this clone turned up once. J is TRBJ1-5 and V is TRBV6-5; D perhaps matches TRBD1 (5 bases). Germline V CDR1 and CDR2: MNHEY, SVGAGI. CDR3 length: 13 residues. V was trimmed by 6 bases and J by 5 bases, leaving 11 bases between them. CDR3 loop: CASSRGRDQPQHF. The CDR3, as DNA: TGTGCCAGCAGCCGGGGACGGGATCAGCCCCAGCATTTT.

The CDR3 protein is CASSLERGAFRYEQYF. The DNA for the CDR3 is TGTGCCAGCAGCCTAGAAAGAGGGGCCTTCCGCTACGAGCAGTACTTC. The chain joins TRBV7-9 to TRBJ2-7; possibly TRBD1 or TRBD2 for D (5 bases each). The CDR3 is 16 amino acids. Germline V gene lookup returns CDR1 SEHNR and CDR2 FQNEAQ (reference sequence). Trimming cost V 5 bases and J 3 bases, with 20 bases left between them.